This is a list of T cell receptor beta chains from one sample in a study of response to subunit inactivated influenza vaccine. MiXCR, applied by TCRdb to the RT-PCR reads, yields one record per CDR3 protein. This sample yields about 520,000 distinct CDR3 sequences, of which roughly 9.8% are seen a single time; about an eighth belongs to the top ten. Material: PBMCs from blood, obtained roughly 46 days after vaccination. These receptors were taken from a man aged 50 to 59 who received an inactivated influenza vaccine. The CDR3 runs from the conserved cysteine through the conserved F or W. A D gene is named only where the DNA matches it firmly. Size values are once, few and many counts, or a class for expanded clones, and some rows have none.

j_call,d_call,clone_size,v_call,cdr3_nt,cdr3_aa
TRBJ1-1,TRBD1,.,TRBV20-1,TGCAGTGCTTGGGGGGACAGGGTGAACACTGAAGCTTTCTTT,CSAWGDRVNTEAFF
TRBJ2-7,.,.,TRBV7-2,TGTGCCAGCACCCAACCGGGATCCTACGAGCAGTACTTC,CASTQPGSYEQYF
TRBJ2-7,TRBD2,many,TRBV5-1,TGCGCCAGCAGCTTATCCGGGACTAGCGGGAACGAGCAGTACTTC,CASSLSGTSGNEQYF
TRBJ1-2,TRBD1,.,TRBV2,TGTGCCAGCAGTACTACAGGGGGCGCTGGCTATGGCTACACCTTC,CASSTTGGAGYGYTF
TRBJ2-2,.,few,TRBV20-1,TGCAGTGGGTTAGGGGGGCAGGGGGAGCTGTTTTTT,CSGLGGQGELFF
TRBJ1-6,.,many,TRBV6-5,TGTGCCAGCAGTTTAATACAAGACAATTCACCCCTCCACTTT,CASSLIQDNSPLHF
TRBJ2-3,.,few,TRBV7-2,TGTGCCAGCAGCTTAGGAGGGAGCAGAAGCACAGATACGCAGTATTTT,CASSLGGSRSTDTQYF
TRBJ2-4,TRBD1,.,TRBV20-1,TGCAGTGCTAGAGATTCGACAGGGAGAAACATTCAGTACTTC,CSARDSTGRNIQYF
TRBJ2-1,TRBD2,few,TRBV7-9,TGTGCCAGCAGCTTAATAGCGGGGGGGACGGATGAGCAGTTCTTC,CASSLIAGGTDEQFF
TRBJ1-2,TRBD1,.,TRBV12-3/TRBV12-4,TGTGCCAGCAGTTTAACTATTACAGGGGCCCGAGGCTACACCTTC,CASSLTITGARGYTF
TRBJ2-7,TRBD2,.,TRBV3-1,TGTGCCAGCAGCCAAGCAGACTCGGGACTAGCGGGAGGGTACGAGCAGTACTTC,CASSQADSGLAGGYEQYF
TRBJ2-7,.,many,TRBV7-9,TGTGCCAGCGGTCGTGAGGTCTACTACGAGCAGTACTTC,CASGREVYYEQYF
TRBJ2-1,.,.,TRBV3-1,TGTGCCAGCAGCCAAGGCTACTCCGATGAGCAGTTCTTC,CASSQGYSDEQFF
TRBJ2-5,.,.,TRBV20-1,TGCAGTGCTAGGAACAGGGAAGTAGTAGAGACCCAGTACTTC,CSARNREVVETQYF
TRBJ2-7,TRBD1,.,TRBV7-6,TGTGCCAGCAGCCCTCTCGGGACAGGGGATTACGAGCAGTACTTC,CASSPLGTGDYEQYF
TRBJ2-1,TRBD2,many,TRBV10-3,TGTGCCATCAGTGGGCAGACTAGCGGGATTAACAATGAGCAGTTCTTC,CAISGQTSGINNEQFF
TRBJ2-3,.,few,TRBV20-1,TGCAGTGCTAAGTCTGTAAGCACAGATACGCAGTATTTT,CSAKSVSTDTQYF
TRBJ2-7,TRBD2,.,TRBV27,TGTGCCAGCACCGAAAAAGCTCTCGCTAGCGGGAGACCCTCCTACGAGCAGTACTTC,CASTEKALASGRPSYEQYF
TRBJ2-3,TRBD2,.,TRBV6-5,TGTGCCAGCAGTTACAGGACTAGCGGGGTGAAAGCAGATACGCAGTATTTT,CASSYRTSGVKADTQYF
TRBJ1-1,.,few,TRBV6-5,TGTGCCAGCAGTTACTTCCCACTTGAGAACACTGAAGCTTTCTTT,CASSYFPLENTEAFF
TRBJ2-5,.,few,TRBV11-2,TGTGCCAGCAGCGCCCCGTCCTCGGGGTGGACCCAGTACTTC,CASSAPSSGWTQYF
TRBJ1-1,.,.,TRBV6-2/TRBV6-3,TGTGCCAGCAGTTACCGAAGGACCGGGAACACTGAAGCTTTCTTT,CASSYRRTGNTEAFF
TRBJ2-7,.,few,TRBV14,TGTGCCAGCAGCCAAGGCCGCTTTTCTGAGCAGTACTTC,CASSQGRFSEQYF
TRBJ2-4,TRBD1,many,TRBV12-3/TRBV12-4,TGTGCCAGCAGTCCCGACAGGGTTGCCAAAAACATTCAGTACTTC,CASSPDRVAKNIQYF
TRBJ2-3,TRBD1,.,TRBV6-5,TGTGCCAGCAGTTCCCGACAGGGAAAAACAAGCACAGATACGCAGTATTTT,CASSSRQGKTSTDTQYF
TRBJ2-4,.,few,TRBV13,TGTGCCAGCAGCCATAGACAGAGCCTAGCCAAAAACATTCAGTACTTC,CASSHRQSLAKNIQYF
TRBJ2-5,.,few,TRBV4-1,TGCGCCAGCAGCCAAGGTCCAGGGGTACGGGAGACCCAGTACTTC,CASSQGPGVRETQYF
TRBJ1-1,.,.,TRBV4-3,TGCGCCAGCAGCCAAACCAACAACTGGAGAGCTTTCTTT,CASSQTNNWRAFF
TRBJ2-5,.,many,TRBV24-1,TGTGCCACCAGTGCCACGACGGGGGAAGAGACCCAGTACTTC,CATSATTGEETQYF
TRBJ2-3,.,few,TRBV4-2,TGTGCCAGCAGCCAAGAACGCCCATATACGCAGTATTTT,CASSQERPYTQYF
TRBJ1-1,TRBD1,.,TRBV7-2,TGTGCCAGCAGATGGGGGGGACAGGGAATCTCTGAAGCTTTCTTT,CASRWGGQGISEAFF
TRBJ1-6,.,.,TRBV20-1,TGCAGTGCTAGCCCAGGGGCAGGAGGTTCCTATAATTCACCCCTCCACTTT,CSASPGAGGSYNSPLHF
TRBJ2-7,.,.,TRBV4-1,TGCGCCAGCAGCCAAATTGGTTTCTTCGACGAGCAGTACTTC,CASSQIGFFDEQYF
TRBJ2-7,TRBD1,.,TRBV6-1,TGTGCCAGCGGGCCCCGACAGGGGGCCTACGAGCAGTACTTC,CASGPRQGAYEQYF
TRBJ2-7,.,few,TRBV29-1,TGCAGCGCCAAAGGGGCGGGCTACGAGCAGTACTTC,CSAKGAGYEQYF